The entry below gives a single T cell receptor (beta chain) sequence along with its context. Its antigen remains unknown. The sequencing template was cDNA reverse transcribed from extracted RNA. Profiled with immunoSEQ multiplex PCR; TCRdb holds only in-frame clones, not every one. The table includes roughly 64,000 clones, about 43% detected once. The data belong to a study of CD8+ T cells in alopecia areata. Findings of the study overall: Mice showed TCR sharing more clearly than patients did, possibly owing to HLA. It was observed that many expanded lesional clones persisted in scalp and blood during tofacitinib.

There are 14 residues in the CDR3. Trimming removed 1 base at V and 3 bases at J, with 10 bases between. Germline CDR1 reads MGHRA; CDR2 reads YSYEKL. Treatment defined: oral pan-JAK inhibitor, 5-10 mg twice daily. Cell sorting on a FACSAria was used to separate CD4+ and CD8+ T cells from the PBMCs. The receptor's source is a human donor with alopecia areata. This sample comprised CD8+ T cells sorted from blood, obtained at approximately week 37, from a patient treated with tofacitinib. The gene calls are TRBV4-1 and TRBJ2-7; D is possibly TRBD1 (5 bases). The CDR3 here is CASSQGVRDYEQYF. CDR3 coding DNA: TGCGCCAGCAGCCAAGGGGTCAGGGACTACGAGCAGTACTTC.